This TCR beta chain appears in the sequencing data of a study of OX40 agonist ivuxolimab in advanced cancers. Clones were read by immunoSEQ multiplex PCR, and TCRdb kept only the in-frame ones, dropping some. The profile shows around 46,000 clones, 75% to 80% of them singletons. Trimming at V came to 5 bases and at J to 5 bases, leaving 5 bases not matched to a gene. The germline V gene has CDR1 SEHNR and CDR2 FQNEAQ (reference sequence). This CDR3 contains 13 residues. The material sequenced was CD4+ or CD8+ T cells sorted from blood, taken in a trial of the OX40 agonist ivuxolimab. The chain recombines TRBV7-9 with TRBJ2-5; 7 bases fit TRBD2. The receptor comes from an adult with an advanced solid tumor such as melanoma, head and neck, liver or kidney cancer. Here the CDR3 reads CASSQLGGETQYF. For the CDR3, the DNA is TGTGCCAGCAGCCAGTTGGGGGGGGAGACCCAGTACTTC.